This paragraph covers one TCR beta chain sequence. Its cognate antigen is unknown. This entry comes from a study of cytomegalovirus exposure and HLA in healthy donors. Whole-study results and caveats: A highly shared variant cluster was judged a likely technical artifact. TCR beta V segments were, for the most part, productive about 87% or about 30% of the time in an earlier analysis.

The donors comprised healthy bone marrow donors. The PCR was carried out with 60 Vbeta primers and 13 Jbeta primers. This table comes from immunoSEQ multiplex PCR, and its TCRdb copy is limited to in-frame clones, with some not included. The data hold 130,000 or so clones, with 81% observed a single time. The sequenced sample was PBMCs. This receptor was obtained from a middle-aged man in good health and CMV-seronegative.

CDR3: CATVRGLSTDTQYF. CDR3 nucleotide sequence: TGTGCCACAGTGCGGGGTCTTAGCACAGATACGCAGTATTTT. The chain recombines TRBV11-2 with TRBJ2-3; possibly TRBD2 for D (6 bases). Trimming stripped 10 bases from V and 0 bases from J, with 14 bases between. Germline V gives CDR1 SGHAT, CDR2 FQNNGV. The CDR3 runs 14 residues.